These T cell receptor beta chains were read from a single sample in a study of blood T cell repertoires in COVID-19. Assay used: immunoSEQ multiplex PCR; TCRdb lists only in-frame clones, some missing. The data hold under 50,000 clones, with roughly 85% observed a single time. Sequences were obtained from peripheral blood. Receptor source: a human donor in a cohort sampled during active COVID-19. Both conserved end residues are part of each CDR3. D genes are given only for firm matches. Clone sizes are given selectively: once, few, many, or a class where the clone is expanded.

v_call: TRBV27; cdr3_length: 13; clone_size: NA; j_call: TRBJ1-1; d_call: NA; cdr3_aa: CAPPEAARVEAFF; cdr3_nt: TGTGCCCCTCCAGAGGCCGCTCGTGTTGAAGCTTTCTTT
v_call: TRBV6-6; cdr3_length: 16; clone_size: NA; j_call: TRBJ1-1; d_call: TRBD1; cdr3_aa: CASSRQGPLMGAEAFF; cdr3_nt: TGTGCCAGCAGTCGACAGGGCCCCCTGATGGGTGCTGAAGCTTTCTTT
v_call: TRBV27; cdr3_length: 13; clone_size: NA; j_call: TRBJ1-5; d_call: NA; cdr3_aa: CASRSSYDQPQHF; cdr3_nt: TGTGCCAGCAGGAGCTCGTACGATCAGCCCCAGCATTTT
v_call: TRBV13; cdr3_length: 13; clone_size: NA; j_call: TRBJ2-5; d_call: NA; cdr3_aa: CASSLRLLETQYF; cdr3_nt: TGTGCCAGCAGCTTACGACTCCTTGAGACCCAGTACTTC
v_call: TRBV3-1/TRBV3-2; cdr3_length: 13; clone_size: NA; j_call: TRBJ1-5; d_call: NA; cdr3_aa: CASSQVSHQPQHF; cdr3_nt: TGTGCCAGCAGCCAAGTCTCCCATCAGCCCCAGCATTTT
v_call: TRBV7-3; cdr3_length: 16; clone_size: NA; j_call: TRBJ2-3; d_call: TRBD2; cdr3_aa: CASSLTRTSGGDTQYF; cdr3_nt: TGTGCCAGCAGCCTCACCCGGACTAGCGGGGGTGATACGCAGTATTTT
v_call: TRBV25-1; cdr3_length: 13; clone_size: NA; j_call: TRBJ1-1; d_call: NA; cdr3_aa: CATYGGLRTEAFF; cdr3_nt: TGTGCCACCTACGGGGGGCTCCGCACTGAAGCTTTCTTT
v_call: TRBV4-2; cdr3_length: 15; clone_size: NA; j_call: TRBJ2-2; d_call: TRBD2; cdr3_aa: CASSLGLAQAGELFF; cdr3_nt: TGTGCCAGCAGCCTCGGACTAGCTCAGGCCGGGGAGCTGTTTTTT
v_call: TRBV18; cdr3_length: 16; clone_size: once; j_call: TRBJ2-1; d_call: NA; cdr3_aa: CASSPPPGVNRNEQFF; cdr3_nt: TGTGCCAGCTCACCACCGCCAGGGGTAAATCGGAATGAGCAGTTCTTC
v_call: TRBV7-2; cdr3_length: 16; clone_size: NA; j_call: TRBJ1-1; d_call: TRBD1; cdr3_aa: CASSLEAGGFNTEAFF; cdr3_nt: TGTGCCAGCAGCTTAGAGGCAGGGGGGTTCAACACTGAAGCTTTCTTT
v_call: TRBV6-5; cdr3_length: 15; clone_size: once; j_call: TRBJ1-4; d_call: TRBD1; cdr3_aa: CASSYSTGNGEKLFF; cdr3_nt: TGTGCCAGCAGTTACTCGACAGGGAACGGTGAAAAACTGTTTTTT
v_call: TRBV28; cdr3_length: 15; clone_size: NA; j_call: TRBJ1-6; d_call: TRBD1; cdr3_aa: CASETDRGENSPLHF; cdr3_nt: TGTGCCAGCGAGACAGACAGGGGCGAGAATTCACCCCTCCACTTT
v_call: TRBV25-1; cdr3_length: 12; clone_size: NA; j_call: TRBJ2-1; d_call: TRBD2; cdr3_aa: CARAIAGGGQFF; cdr3_nt: TGTGCCAGGGCAATAGCGGGAGGTGGGCAGTTCTTC
v_call: TRBV9; cdr3_length: 16; clone_size: NA; j_call: TRBJ2-2; d_call: TRBD1; cdr3_aa: CASSTGQGVGTGELFF; cdr3_nt: TGTGCCAGCAGCACCGGACAGGGGGTAGGGACCGGGGAGCTGTTTTTT
v_call: TRBV2; cdr3_length: 15; clone_size: NA; j_call: TRBJ1-4; d_call: TRBD1; cdr3_aa: CASSGDRGPQGKLFF; cdr3_nt: TGTGCCAGCAGCGGGGACAGGGGGCCCCAGGGAAAACTGTTTTTT
v_call: TRBV29-1; cdr3_length: 11; clone_size: NA; j_call: TRBJ1-2; d_call: NA; cdr3_aa: CSVSSVYGYTF; cdr3_nt: TGCAGCGTTTCTTCGGTCTATGGCTACACCTTC
v_call: TRBV7-3; cdr3_length: 14; clone_size: NA; j_call: TRBJ1-1; d_call: NA; cdr3_aa: CASSLAGMNTEAFF; cdr3_nt: TGTGCCAGCAGCTTGGCAGGAATGAACACTGAAGCTTTCTTT
v_call: TRBV5-1; cdr3_length: 14; clone_size: once; j_call: TRBJ1-4; d_call: TRBD1; cdr3_aa: CASSGQGPNEKLFF; cdr3_nt: TGCGCCAGCAGCGGACAGGGGCCGAATGAAAAACTGTTTTTT
v_call: TRBV12-3/TRBV12-4; cdr3_length: 12; clone_size: NA; j_call: TRBJ2-5; d_call: TRBD1; cdr3_aa: CASSPDRETQYF; cdr3_nt: TGTGCCAGCAGCCCGGACAGGGAGACCCAGTACTTC
v_call: TRBV10-3; cdr3_length: 15; clone_size: NA; j_call: TRBJ2-2; d_call: TRBD1; cdr3_aa: CAISGTGGHTGELFF; cdr3_nt: TGTGCCATCAGTGGGACAGGGGGCCACACCGGGGAGCTGTTTTTT
v_call: TRBV7-6; cdr3_length: 15; clone_size: NA; j_call: TRBJ2-5; d_call: TRBD1; cdr3_aa: CASSTTGGAGETQYF; cdr3_nt: TGTGCCAGCAGCACCACAGGGGGCGCCGGGGAGACCCAGTACTTC
v_call: TRBV7-2; cdr3_length: 15; clone_size: NA; j_call: TRBJ2-1; d_call: TRBD2; cdr3_aa: CASRATTGGPGEQFF; cdr3_nt: TGTGCCAGCAGGGCTACGACGGGGGGGCCGGGTGAGCAGTTCTTC
v_call: TRBV11-3; cdr3_length: 16; clone_size: NA; j_call: TRBJ2-3; d_call: TRBD1; cdr3_aa: CASSLGVRGQVDTQYF; cdr3_nt: TGTGCCAGCAGCTTAGGAGTGAGGGGGCAAGTAGATACGCAGTATTTT
v_call: TRBV6-5; cdr3_length: 15; clone_size: NA; j_call: TRBJ1-2; d_call: TRBD1; cdr3_aa: CASSYSLQGSYGYTF; cdr3_nt: TGTGCCAGCAGTTACTCGCTACAGGGGAGCTATGGCTACACCTTC
v_call: TRBV9; cdr3_length: 18; clone_size: NA; j_call: TRBJ1-3; d_call: NA; cdr3_aa: CASSVATFSVGSGNTIYF; cdr3_nt: TGTGCCAGCAGCGTAGCGACCTTTAGCGTAGGATCTGGAAACACCATATATTTT
v_call: TRBV2; cdr3_length: 12; clone_size: NA; j_call: TRBJ1-6; d_call: NA; cdr3_aa: CASSTTNSPLHF; cdr3_nt: TGTGCCAGCAGCACCACAAATTCACCCCTCCACTTT
v_call: TRBV10-3; cdr3_length: 14; clone_size: NA; j_call: TRBJ1-1; d_call: TRBD1; cdr3_aa: CAITKTGGNTEAFF; cdr3_nt: TGTGCCATCACCAAGACAGGGGGGAACACTGAAGCTTTCTTT
v_call: TRBV3-1/TRBV3-2; cdr3_length: 14; clone_size: NA; j_call: TRBJ1-2; d_call: NA; cdr3_aa: CASSQDWGGRGYTF; cdr3_nt: TGTGCCAGCAGCCAAGATTGGGGGGGTCGGGGCTACACCTTC
v_call: TRBV7-3; cdr3_length: 13; clone_size: NA; j_call: TRBJ2-5; d_call: NA; cdr3_aa: CASSPAVQETQYF; cdr3_nt: TGTGCCAGCAGCCCTGCGGTACAAGAGACCCAGTACTTC
v_call: TRBV6-2/TRBV6-3; cdr3_length: 16; clone_size: NA; j_call: TRBJ1-6; d_call: NA; cdr3_aa: CASSYSTGRLSSPLHF; cdr3_nt: TGTGCCAGCAGTTACTCGACAGGCCGCTTATCCTCACCCCTCCACTTT
v_call: TRBV20-1; cdr3_length: 13; clone_size: NA; j_call: TRBJ1-1; d_call: TRBD1; cdr3_aa: CSASGAGGTEAFF; cdr3_nt: TGCAGTGCTAGTGGGGCAGGGGGCACTGAAGCTTTCTTT
v_call: TRBV2; cdr3_length: 14; clone_size: NA; j_call: TRBJ2-7; d_call: TRBD2; cdr3_aa: CATQSRVAGREQYF; cdr3_nt: TGTGCCACTCAATCCCGGGTAGCGGGACGCGAGCAGTACTTC
v_call: TRBV30; cdr3_length: 15; clone_size: NA; j_call: TRBJ1-6; d_call: TRBD1; cdr3_aa: CAWSSTGQGYSPLHF; cdr3_nt: TGTGCCTGGAGTTCCACGGGACAGGGTTATTCACCCCTCCACTTT
v_call: TRBV7-6; cdr3_length: 13; clone_size: NA; j_call: TRBJ2-5; d_call: NA; cdr3_aa: CASSLAVSETQYF; cdr3_nt: TGTGCCAGCAGCTTAGCGGTTAGCGAGACCCAGTACTTC
v_call: TRBV2; cdr3_length: 13; clone_size: NA; j_call: TRBJ1-3; d_call: TRBD1; cdr3_aa: CAAQGANGNTIYF; cdr3_nt: TGTGCCGCTCAGGGGGCGAACGGAAACACCATATATTTT
v_call: TRBV2; cdr3_length: 14; clone_size: NA; j_call: TRBJ1-2; d_call: NA; cdr3_aa: CASSERREGDGYTF; cdr3_nt: TGTGCCAGCAGTGAAAGGCGGGAAGGGGATGGCTACACCTTC
v_call: TRBV6-1; cdr3_length: 17; clone_size: NA; j_call: TRBJ1-3; d_call: NA; cdr3_aa: CASSDQGTPLSGNTIYF; cdr3_nt: TGTGCCAGCAGTGATCAGGGAACTCCTCTCTCTGGAAACACCATATATTTT
v_call: TRBV6-5; cdr3_length: 12; clone_size: NA; j_call: TRBJ1-2; d_call: NA; cdr3_aa: CASRPNRDGYTF; cdr3_nt: TGTGCCAGCAGACCAAACAGGGATGGCTACACCTTC
v_call: TRBV27; cdr3_length: 13; clone_size: NA; j_call: TRBJ1-1; d_call: NA; cdr3_aa: CASSLRGGTEAFF; cdr3_nt: TGTGCCAGCAGTTTGAGAGGGGGCACTGAAGCTTTCTTT
v_call: TRBV3-1/TRBV3-2; cdr3_length: 16; clone_size: NA; j_call: TRBJ2-3; d_call: TRBD2; cdr3_aa: CASSQDWGGGTDTQYF; cdr3_nt: TGTGCCAGCAGCCAAGATTGGGGGGGAGGGACAGATACGCAGTATTTT
v_call: TRBV5-4; cdr3_length: 14; clone_size: NA; j_call: TRBJ2-7; d_call: TRBD1; cdr3_aa: CASSRDSGSYEQYF; cdr3_nt: TGTGCCAGCAGCCGGGACAGCGGCTCCTACGAGCAGTACTTC
v_call: TRBV6-1; cdr3_length: 15; clone_size: NA; j_call: TRBJ1-1; d_call: TRBD1; cdr3_aa: CASSLTGTGEVEAFF; cdr3_nt: TGTGCCAGCAGTCTGACCGGGACAGGCGAGGTTGAAGCTTTCTTT
v_call: TRBV18; cdr3_length: 19; clone_size: NA; j_call: TRBJ1-2; d_call: TRBD1; cdr3_aa: CASSPLVPGQGTSQDGYTF; cdr3_nt: TGTGCCAGCTCACCCCTTGTACCGGGACAGGGTACCTCCCAGGATGGCTACACCTTC
v_call: TRBV6-5; cdr3_length: 13; clone_size: few; j_call: TRBJ1-2; d_call: TRBD1; cdr3_aa: CASRPDRVLGYTF; cdr3_nt: TGTGCCAGCAGACCGGACAGGGTTTTGGGCTACACCTTC
v_call: TRBV7-9; cdr3_length: 16; clone_size: NA; j_call: TRBJ2-4; d_call: NA; cdr3_aa: CASSLVSLLAKNIQYF; cdr3_nt: TGTGCCAGCAGCTTAGTCAGTCTTCTAGCCAAAAACATTCAGTACTTC
v_call: TRBV7-3; cdr3_length: 14; clone_size: NA; j_call: TRBJ1-3; d_call: TRBD1; cdr3_aa: CASSLQGAGDTIYF; cdr3_nt: TGTGCCAGCAGCTTACAGGGGGCCGGGGACACCATATATTTT
v_call: TRBV25-1; cdr3_length: 14; clone_size: NA; j_call: TRBJ2-2; d_call: TRBD1; cdr3_aa: CASTPDRGYGELFF; cdr3_nt: TGTGCCAGCACCCCGGACAGGGGATACGGGGAGCTGTTTTTT
v_call: TRBV5-1; cdr3_length: 14; clone_size: once; j_call: TRBJ2-5; d_call: TRBD2; cdr3_aa: CASSRTSITGTQYF; cdr3_nt: TGCGCCAGCAGCCGGACTAGCATTACGGGGACCCAGTACTTC
v_call: TRBV30; cdr3_length: 16; clone_size: NA; j_call: TRBJ2-1; d_call: TRBD2; cdr3_aa: CAWSVLSGLAGNEQFF; cdr3_nt: TGTGCCTGGAGTGTACTTTCGGGACTAGCGGGGAATGAGCAGTTCTTC
v_call: TRBV4-1; cdr3_length: 17; clone_size: NA; j_call: TRBJ1-2; d_call: TRBD1; cdr3_aa: CASSQHTGQLIPYGYTF; cdr3_nt: TGCGCCAGCAGCCAACATACGGGACAGCTAATCCCCTATGGCTACACCTTC
v_call: TRBV4-1; cdr3_length: 17; clone_size: few; j_call: TRBJ1-1; d_call: NA; cdr3_aa: CASSQRHPPLFNTEAFF; cdr3_nt: TGCGCCAGCAGCCAAAGACATCCCCCTTTGTTTAACACTGAAGCTTTCTTT
v_call: TRBV30; cdr3_length: 15; clone_size: NA; j_call: TRBJ2-5; d_call: NA; cdr3_aa: CAWSTGQGRTETQYF; cdr3_nt: TGTGCCTGGAGTACAGGTCAGGGGCGGACCGAGACCCAGTACTTC
v_call: TRBV5-6; cdr3_length: 19; clone_size: NA; j_call: TRBJ2-5; d_call: TRBD2; cdr3_aa: CASSPEWASGRDYRETQYF; cdr3_nt: TGTGCCAGCAGCCCCGAGTGGGCTAGCGGGAGAGACTACCGAGAGACCCAGTACTTC
v_call: TRBV7-9; cdr3_length: 13; clone_size: NA; j_call: TRBJ2-7; d_call: NA; cdr3_aa: CASSLAPGDEQYF; cdr3_nt: TGTGCCAGCAGCTTAGCGCCAGGGGACGAGCAGTACTTC
v_call: TRBV5-4; cdr3_length: 16; clone_size: NA; j_call: TRBJ2-5; d_call: TRBD1; cdr3_aa: CASSLVAGGLGETQYF; cdr3_nt: TGTGCCAGCAGCTTGGTGGCAGGGGGCTTGGGGGAGACCCAGTACTTC
v_call: TRBV12-5; cdr3_length: 15; clone_size: NA; j_call: TRBJ2-5; d_call: TRBD1; cdr3_aa: CASGFGDRGQETQYF; cdr3_nt: TGTGCTAGTGGTTTCGGGGACAGGGGTCAAGAGACCCAGTACTTC
v_call: TRBV9; cdr3_length: 16; clone_size: NA; j_call: TRBJ1-3; d_call: NA; cdr3_aa: CASSVTGTPSGNTIYF; cdr3_nt: TGTGCCAGCAGCGTCACCGGGACACCGTCTGGAAACACCATATATTTT
v_call: TRBV2; cdr3_length: 14; clone_size: NA; j_call: TRBJ1-1; d_call: NA; cdr3_aa: CASRGDPIGGEAFF; cdr3_nt: TGTGCCAGCAGGGGGGACCCCATAGGGGGAGAAGCTTTCTTT
v_call: TRBV5-6; cdr3_length: 16; clone_size: NA; j_call: TRBJ1-1; d_call: NA; cdr3_aa: CASSSGWSLYGTEAFF; cdr3_nt: TGTGCCAGCAGCAGCGGGTGGAGTTTATACGGAACTGAAGCTTTCTTT
v_call: TRBV18; cdr3_length: 17; clone_size: once; j_call: TRBJ2-1; d_call: TRBD2; cdr3_aa: CASSPRTSGLGSIEQFF; cdr3_nt: TGTGCCAGCTCACCTAGGACTAGCGGGTTGGGGTCGATTGAGCAGTTCTTC